The clone carrying this TCR beta chain was counted ten times or more. Its antigen remains unknown. Libraries of TCR beta came from iRepertoire HTBI primers plus Arm-PCR of CDR3 regions. TCRdb processed the multiplex PCR reads anew with MiXCR; each CDR3 protein has one entry. This sample carries a few hundred thousand distinct CDR3 sequences, 20% to 25% of them seen once, and the ten largest clones take around 30%. Time point of the sample: persistent/refractory GD, antithyroid drugs over 5 years with positive TRAb. The TCR library was made from RNA that had been extracted from PBMCs in TRIzol. The EDTA tubes were filled with around 8.5 milliliters of drawn peripheral blood. The data stem from a study of regulatory T cells in long-lasting Graves disease. Findings and limits, study-wide: TRBV28 was favored in persistent disease, as were TRBJ1-2 and TRBJ2-5.

Looked up from germline, CDR1 is MDHEN and CDR2 is SYDVKM. With 5 bases clipped from V and 2 bases from J, the junction kept 2 bases outside the gene matches. CDR3 size: 14 residues. This TCR came from a woman aged 35 to 49 with Graves disease. The J gene is TRBJ2-5, the V gene TRBV28, with 10 bases aligning to TRBD1. Sample: peripheral blood mononuclear cells (PBMCs), taken when the disease was refractory, from a patient treated with antithyroid drugs. CDR3 in DNA: TGTGCCAGCAGTGGGACAGGGGAACAAGAGACCCAGTACTTC. Translating gives CASSGTGEQETQYF.